The rows below give T cell receptor beta chains drawn from one sample of a study of T cell changes during pregnancy in multiple sclerosis. The repertoire was sequenced with immunoSEQ multiplex PCR; TCRdb's copy has only in-frame clones and lacks some. The table has under 50,000 clones, approximately 94% seen once. The sequencing here drew on CD8+ T cells from peripheral blood mononuclear cells, taken in the first trimester of pregnancy. The receptors originated from a female donor with multiple sclerosis, enrolled in a pregnancy study. The CDR3 runs from the conserved cysteine through the conserved F or W. A D gene is named only where the DNA matches it firmly. Clone size appears in some rows only: once, few, many, or a class for an expanded clone.

v_gene	abundance	d_gene	j_gene	CDR3nt	CDR3aa
TRBV29-1	.	TRBD1	TRBJ1-3	TGCAGCGTTGAGAGACAGGGGGCCTCTGGAAACACCATATATTTT	CSVERQGASGNTIYF
TRBV20-1	few	.	TRBJ1-1	TGCAGTGCTAGAGACTATACTGAAGCTTTCTTT	CSARDYTEAFF
TRBV7-8	.	TRBD1	TRBJ2-5	TGTGCCAGCAGCCCGCGGCTGACAGGGGGCGCGGGGACCCAGTACTTC	CASSPRLTGGAGTQYF
TRBV7-8	.	TRBD2	TRBJ2-3	TGTGCCAGCAGCTTATTAAGCGGGGGGGCCCCCACAGATACGCAGTATTTT	CASSLLSGGAPTDTQYF
TRBV4-1	.	.	TRBJ1-1	TGCGCCAGCAGCCAAGGGGGAGGGAACACTGAAGCTTTCTTT	CASSQGGGNTEAFF
TRBV6-6	.	.	TRBJ2-3	TGTGCCAGCAGTTACTCCTTAGGACAGAGTACAGATACGCAGTATTTT	CASSYSLGQSTDTQYF
TRBV2	.	.	TRBJ1-5	TGTGCCAGCAGTGAAGCTTCTGGAGGGAGCAATCAGCCCCAGCATTTT	CASSEASGGSNQPQHF
TRBV6-1	.	.	TRBJ1-3	TGTGCCAGCAGGGAGACTGACAACACCATATATTTT	CASRETDNTIYF
TRBV27	.	TRBD1	TRBJ2-3	TGTGCCAGCACCATGACAGGGACCACAGATACGCAGTATTTT	CASTMTGTTDTQYF
TRBV19	.	.	TRBJ1-2	TGTGCCAGCGAAAGGGGGTATGGCTACACCTTC	CASERGYGYTF
TRBV5-4	.	.	TRBJ2-1	TGTGCCAGCAGCTTGGTAGAGCGTCGCAATGAGCAGTTCTTC	CASSLVERRNEQFF
TRBV4-1	.	TRBD1	TRBJ1-2	TGCGCCAGCAGCCAAGTGGAGGGGGCATCGTATGGCTACACCTTC	CASSQVEGASYGYTF
TRBV27	.	TRBD1	TRBJ1-2	TGTGCCAGCAGTTCCGGGACAGTCTATGGCTACACCTTC	CASSSGTVYGYTF
TRBV10-1	.	.	TRBJ2-7	TGCGCCAGCAGTGAGGACAGCTGGCGCGAGCAGTACTTC	CASSEDSWREQYF
TRBV9	.	TRBD2	TRBJ2-7	TGTGCCAGCAGCGCGGGGGGGGAGCAGTACTTC	CASSAGGEQYF
TRBV7-8	.	.	TRBJ1-1	TGTGCCAGCAGCTTAGAATGGGGGCCTTGGAACACTGAAGCTTTCTTT	CASSLEWGPWNTEAFF
TRBV6-5	.	.	TRBJ1-1	TGTGCCAGCACACGGGGGTTTTTGACTGAAGCTTTCTTT	CASTRGFLTEAFF
TRBV4-3	.	.	TRBJ1-2	TGCGCCAGCAGCCAGGGGACAAGCCTGGTCGACTATGGCTACACCTTC	CASSQGTSLVDYGYTF
TRBV2	.	.	TRBJ2-5	TGTGCCACCAGACAGTACCAAGAGACCCAGTACTTC	CATRQYQETQYF
TRBV15	.	.	TRBJ1-5	TGTGCCACCAGGGCGGGGATATATAGCAATCAGCCCCAGCATTTT	CATRAGIYSNQPQHF
TRBV6-5	once	.	TRBJ2-2	TGTGCCAGCAGTTACTCGTCACAGGGAAGCACCGGGGAGCTGTTTTTT	CASSYSSQGSTGELFF
TRBV23-1	.	.	TRBJ1-1	TGCGCCAGCAGTCTCCGAAATCGGGGGGCGTGGGACACTGAAGCTTTCTTT	CASSLRNRGAWDTEAFF
TRBV13	once	.	TRBJ1-4	TGTGCCAGCAGCCTCCGGGAGGGATTTGAAAAACTGTTTTTT	CASSLREGFEKLFF
TRBV4-1	.	TRBD2	TRBJ2-7	TGCGCCAGCAGCCAATACTATAGCGGGGGGGCCATAGACGAGCAGTACTTC	CASSQYYSGGAIDEQYF
TRBV5-4	.	.	TRBJ2-5	TGTGCCAGCAGCCAGGTGGGAGGACCGATCCAAGAGACCCAGTACTTC	CASSQVGGPIQETQYF
TRBV14	.	TRBD1	TRBJ2-7	TGTGCCAGCAGCCAAGAAGGGACAGGGCCCTACGAGCAGTACTTC	CASSQEGTGPYEQYF
TRBV27	.	.	TRBJ2-1	TGTGCCAGCAGTTTCGGGTTCGGGGGAAATAATGAGCAGTTCTTC	CASSFGFGGNNEQFF
TRBV5-5	.	TRBD1	TRBJ1-1	TGTGCCAGCAGCTTGAAAGGGACAGTGAACACTGAAGCTTTCTTT	CASSLKGTVNTEAFF
TRBV6-6	few	TRBD1	TRBJ1-1	TGTGCCAGCAGTCTGACAGGGGAGAACACTGAAGCTTTCTTT	CASSLTGENTEAFF
TRBV4-2	.	TRBD1	TRBJ1-1	TGTGCCAGCAGCCAAGCTGTGACAGGGGGAACTGAAGCTTTCTTT	CASSQAVTGGTEAFF
TRBV11-1	.	.	TRBJ2-7	TGTGCCAGCAGCTTAGCGCGATTCTACGAGCAGTACTTC	CASSLARFYEQYF
TRBV4-1	.	TRBD1	TRBJ2-5	TGCGCCAGCAGCTTTACGACAGGGGAGGCAGGAGAGACCCAGTACTTC	CASSFTTGEAGETQYF
TRBV13	.	.	TRBJ2-5	TGTGCCAGCAGCTCGGCCGGGGGACAAGAGACCCAGTACTTC	CASSSAGGQETQYF
TRBV7-2	.	.	TRBJ1-1	TGTGCCAGCAGCTCCACAGGACGGTCGCCGGTGAACACTGAAGCTTTCTTT	CASSSTGRSPVNTEAFF
TRBV9	.	.	TRBJ2-5	TGTGCCAGCAGCGAGAGGGGGGGGAGCGGAGAAGAGACCCAGTACTTC	CASSERGGSGEETQYF
TRBV19	.	TRBD1	TRBJ1-2	TGTGCCAGTAGTATCAGGACAGGGCAAGATGGCTACACCTTC	CASSIRTGQDGYTF
TRBV6-5	.	TRBD1	TRBJ2-7	TGTGCCAGCACGAGTGGACAGGGGGACTACGAGCAGTACTTC	CASTSGQGDYEQYF
TRBV27	.	.	TRBJ1-1	TGTGCCAGCAGTTTGCAGGAGGCGGACACTGAAGCTTTCTTT	CASSLQEADTEAFF
TRBV2	few	TRBD1	TRBJ2-7	TGTGCCAGCATGGGGGCAGGGGGCAGTTACGAGCAGTACTTC	CASMGAGGSYEQYF
TRBV7-9	.	.	TRBJ2-7	TGTGCCAGCAGCTTAGCAGGGGGCGAGCAGTACTTC	CASSLAGGEQYF
TRBV11-2	.	TRBD1	TRBJ2-7	TGTGCCAGCAGCTTTAATAGGGACAGGTCCTACGAGCAGTACTTC	CASSFNRDRSYEQYF
TRBV2	.	.	TRBJ2-7	TGTGCCAGTACCACCTCCGGAGACAGGACACACGAGCAGTACTTC	CASTTSGDRTHEQYF
TRBV4-1	.	TRBD2	TRBJ2-7	TGCGCCAGCAGCCAAGCTCCCTTTAGCGGGAGGGCCTACGAGCAGTACTTC	CASSQAPFSGRAYEQYF
TRBV7-8	.	.	TRBJ2-1	TGTGCCAGCAGTCCCGGTGAAACCCAATACTACAATGAGCAGTTCTTC	CASSPGETQYYNEQFF
TRBV7-9	.	.	TRBJ2-5	TGTGCCAGCAGCTACAAAGAGACCCAGTACTTC	CASSYKETQYF
TRBV9	once	.	TRBJ1-5	TGTGCCAGCAGCGTATCCGGGAATCAGCCCCAGCATTTT	CASSVSGNQPQHF
TRBV7-3	once	.	TRBJ2-1	TGTGCCAGCAGCTTAACTGGGGAGAATGAGCAGTTCTTC	CASSLTGENEQFF
TRBV2	.	.	TRBJ2-5	TGTGCCAGCAGTGGAACGATCGGAGAGACCCAGTACTTC	CASSGTIGETQYF
TRBV29-1	.	.	TRBJ1-1	TGCAGCGTTAAAGGCGCCGAAAGAGGTGAAGCTTTCTTT	CSVKGAERGEAFF
TRBV6-5	.	TRBD1	TRBJ2-7	TGTGCCAGCAGCCCTGGGACAGCCTACGAGCAGTACTTC	CASSPGTAYEQYF
TRBV19	.	TRBD1	TRBJ1-4	TGTGCCAGTAGTACCTGGACAGGAAATAATGAAAAACTGTTTTTT	CASSTWTGNNEKLFF
TRBV27	.	.	TRBJ2-1	TGTGCCAGCAGGAAGGACTACTCGTCCTACAATGAGCAGTTCTTC	CASRKDYSSYNEQFF
TRBV7-2	.	.	TRBJ2-1	TGTGCCAGCAGCTTAGGACAGGCCTACAATGAGCAGTTCTTC	CASSLGQAYNEQFF
TRBV29-1	.	.	TRBJ2-2	TGCAGCGTTGCCGGGATGGAAGACACCGGGGAGCTGTTTTTT	CSVAGMEDTGELFF
TRBV5-8	once	.	TRBJ1-5	TGTGCCAGCAGCTTGCGACAGGATAGCAATCAGCCCCAGCATTTT	CASSLRQDSNQPQHF